Following are 22 T cell receptor beta chains from one sample sequenced in a study of cytomegalovirus exposure and HLA in healthy donors. Data came from immunoSEQ multiplex PCR; TCRdb stores just in-frame clones and leaves some out. Of 60,000 to 90,000 clones listed, over 80% are singletons. Sequencing was done on a sample of PBMCs. Source of these receptors: a man in his thirties or forties in good health and CMV-seronegative.

This clone has only one observation. This chain joins TRBV28 and TRBJ2-7, with 10 bases identical to TRBD2. This CDR3 region has 15 residues. V dropped 3 bases and J dropped 3; count of bases not matched to a gene: 5. Germline assignment: CDR1 MDHEN and CDR2 SYDVKM. The CDR3 DNA follows: TGTGCCAGCAGTTTCCAGGCTAGCGGGGGCTACGAGCAGTACTTC. It encodes CASSFQASGGYEQYF.

This chain links TRBV9 with TRBJ2-7; D might be TRBD2 (5 bases). Trimming stripped 3 bases from V and 0 bases from J, with 16 bases between. The germline V gene has CDR1 SGDLS and CDR2 YYNGEE. This CDR3 contains 16 residues. The CDR3, as DNA: TGTGCCAGCAGCGGAAATCCCCGGGAAAGCTCCTACGAGCAGTACTTC. It is translated as CASSGNPRESSYEQYF. Variable domain in full (rest from reference TRBV9 and TRBJ2-7): DSGVTQTPKHLITATGQRVTLRCSPRSGDLSVYWYQQSLDQGLQFLIQYYNGEERAKGNILERFSAQQFPDLHSELNLSSLELGDSALYFCASSGNPRESSYEQYFGPGTRLTVT.

This clone was counted a single time. The J gene is TRBJ2-6, the V gene TRBV30; no definite D call. Germline V CDR1 and CDR2: GTSNPN, SVGIG (reference sequence). V shed 2 bases and J shed 0 bases, with 8 bases lying between them. The CDR3 totals 15 residues. The CDR3 bases are TGTGCCTGGAGTAGGCAGGACTCTGGGGCCAACGTCCTGACTTTC. Protein product: CAWSRQDSGANVLTF.

The chain carries TRBV7-2 and TRBJ2-6; D perhaps matches TRBD1 (5 bases). Germline lookup yields CDR1 SGHTA and CDR2 FQGNSA. Deletions cut 3 bases from V and 0 bases from J, with 6 bases between. The CDR3 runs 15 residues. The CDR3 nucleotides read TGTGCCAGCAGCTTCAGGGTCTCTGGGGCCAACGTCCTGACTTTC. It yields the protein CASSFRVSGANVLTF.

V is TRBV5-1 and J is TRBJ2-7, with 9 bases aligning to TRBD1. Germline CDR1 reads SGHRS; CDR2 reads YFSETQ. J lost 6 bases, V lost 6 bases, and 10 bases had no gene match. This CDR3 region has 14 residues. The CDR3 DNA sequence: TGCGCCAGCATGTTGGGACAGGGAACGTCCGAGCAGTACTTC. Protein: CASMLGQGTSEQYF.

V usage is TRBV5-1 and J usage is TRBJ1-1, with 7 bases fitting TRBD1. This CDR3 has 14 residues. Germline V gene lookup returns CDR1 SGHRS and CDR2 YFSETQ. The V segment lost 4 bases and the J segment 1 base; nucleotides outside the gene matches: 4. The CDR3 reads CASSKGQENTEAFF. CDR3 sequence (DNA): TGCGCCAGCAGCAAAGGACAGGAGAACACTGAAGCTTTCTTT.

The chain employs TRBV10-2 and TRBJ1-1; D remains ambiguous. From germline, CDR1 is WSHSY and CDR2 SAAADI. The CDR3 extends over 14 amino acids. The V gene lost 3 bases and the J gene lost 4 bases, with 12 bases spanning the gap. The chain's CDR3 is CASSDEGRITEAFF. CDR3 in DNA: TGCGCCAGCAGTGATGAGGGAAGAATCACTGAAGCTTTCTTT.

The chain couples TRBV5-1 to TRBJ1-1; D is perhaps TRBD1 (5 bases). Germline CDR1 is SGHRS and CDR2 is YFSETQ. This CDR3 is built from 13 residues. With 2 bases removed from V and 1 base from J, the gap between germline ends came to 6 bases. CDR3 sequence (DNA): TGCGCCAGCAGCTTCGGGGGGAACACTGAAGCTTTCTTT. This translates into CASSFGGNTEAFF.

The genes are TRBV5-4 and TRBJ1-1, with D unresolved. The CDR3 has 12 amino acids. V lost 4 bases to trimming and J lost 2 bases, with 6 bases between them. Germline values: CDR1 SGHNT, CDR2 YYREEE (reference sequence). The CDR3 bases are TGTGCCAGCAGCCTCAGTAACACTGAAGCTTTCTTT. Encoded protein: CASSLSNTEAFF.

This rearrangement joins TRBV5-1 to TRBJ2-5; 7 bases align to TRBD1. From germline, CDR1 is SGHRS and CDR2 YFSETQ. The CDR3 loop spans 15 amino acids. The V gene end was trimmed by 0 bases and the J gene end by 1 base; junction bases not matched to a gene: 3. The CDR3 region is CASSLAPGGQETQYF. CDR3 sequence (DNA): TGCGCCAGCAGCTTGGCCCCAGGGGGCCAAGAGACCCAGTACTTC.

This clone showed up just once. J is TRBJ2-7 and V is TRBV5-1; D call uncertain. V was pared by 2 bases and J by 2 bases, with 11 bases between. Looked up from germline, CDR1 is SGHRS and CDR2 is YFSETQ. CDR3 length: 14 amino acids. CDR3 sequence: CASSFFFTAYEQYF. CDR3 nucleotide sequence: TGCGCCAGCAGCTTCTTTTTCACGGCCTACGAGCAGTACTTC.

The rearrangement joins TRBV6-1 to TRBJ2-7; 11 bases fit TRBD2. V gave up 4 bases and J gave up 2 bases; unmatched junction bases: 4. Looked up from germline, CDR1 is MNHNS and CDR2 is SASEGT. This CDR3 comprises 15 residues. The CDR3 bases are TGTGCCAGCAGTGTGACTAGCGGGGAACCCTACGAGCAGTACGTC. This translates into CASSVTSGEPYEQYV.

The V call is TRBV7-2, the J call TRBJ2-2; D may be TRBD2 (6 bases). Trimming left V 5 bases short and J 1 base short, with 11 bases between. This CDR3 is built from 15 residues. Germline V gives CDR1 SGHTA, CDR2 FQGNSA. The DNA for the CDR3 is TGTGCCAGCAGCAAGGGACTCGGGAACACCGGGGAGCTGTTTTTT. Protein: CASSKGLGNTGELFF.

The V and J genes are TRBV7-8 and TRBJ2-5, with D maybe TRBD2 (5 bases). The CDR3 loop spans 15 amino acids. With 4 bases removed from V and 5 bases from J, the gap between germline ends came to 17 bases. CDR1 is SGHVS and CDR2 is FQNEAQ in the germline V gene. This chain's CDR3 is CASSSIRGVRETQYF. The CDR3 region has the DNA TGTGCCAGCAGCTCGATTCGGGGTGTTAGGGAGACCCAGTACTTC.

J is TRBJ2-7 and V is TRBV27; D is unclear. This CDR3 region has 10 residues. V was trimmed by 6 bases and J by 4 bases, leaving 4 bases between them. Germline assignment: CDR1 MNHEY and CDR2 SMNVEV (reference sequence). The CDR3 nucleotides are TGTGCCAGCAGGAGGTACGAGCAGTACTTC. Its translation is CASRRYEQYF.

The CDR3 protein is CASSVGALGGQPQHF. The CDR3 coding sequence is TGTGCCAGCAGCGTAGGGGCTTTAGGGGGTCAGCCCCAGCATTTT. The chain carries TRBV9 and TRBJ1-5, with a weak D call TRBD1 (6 bases). The germline V gene encodes CDR1 SGDLS and CDR2 YYNGEE. The ends were cut back, 0 bases at V and 6 bases at J, with 13 bases in the middle. CDR3 length: 15 residues.

This chain joins TRBV9 and TRBJ1-2, with 10 bases fitting TRBD1. The CDR3 extends over 16 amino acids. Germline-derived CDR1 and CDR2 are SGDLS and YYNGEE. Trimming cost V 0 bases and J 0 bases; bases outside gene matches: 2. Written as DNA, the CDR3 is TGTGCCAGCAGCGTAGGTGGACAGGGGGCTAACTATGGCTACACCTTC. Encoded protein: CASSVGGQGANYGYTF. Combining the CDR3 with reference TRBV9 and TRBJ1-2 gives the whole variable domain DSGVTQTPKHLITATGQRVTLRCSPRSGDLSVYWYQQSLDQGLQFLIQYYNGEERAKGNILERFSAQQFPDLHSELNLSSLELGDSALYFCASSVGGQGANYGYTFGSGTRLTVV.

The rearrangement uses TRBV9 and TRBJ2-1; D is ambiguous. The CDR3 has 15 residues. Germline V gene data show CDR1 as SGDLS and CDR2 as YYNGEE. V lost 1 base to trimming and J lost 8 bases, with 16 bases between them. CDR3 nucleotide sequence: TGTGCCAGCAGCGTATCTAACCCCCTCTCGCATGAGCAGTTCTTC. Protein sequence: CASSVSNPLSHEQFF.

The rearrangement joins TRBV30 to TRBJ2-2; D unresolved. There are 13 residues in the CDR3. Per germline, CDR1 GTSNPN and CDR2 SVGIG (reference sequence). V was clipped by 0 bases and J by 1 base, with 3 bases between them. The CDR3 region has the DNA TGTGCCTGGAGTGTACAGAACACCGGGGAGCTGTTTTTT. Encoded protein: CAWSVQNTGELFF. The full variable domain, completed using reference TRBV30 and TRBJ2-2, is SQTIHQWPATLVQPVGSPLSLECTVEGTSNPNLYWYRQAAGRGLQLLFYSVGIGQISSEVPQNLSASRPQDRQFILSSKKLLLSDSGFYLCAWSVQNTGELFFGEGSRLTVL.

V and J are TRBV6-6 and TRBJ1-1; 9 bases agree with TRBD1. CDR1 is MNHNY, CDR2 SVGAGI, per germline (reference sequence). V trimming: 7 bases; J trimming: 6 bases; junction bases outside the gene matches: 6. There are 13 residues in the CDR3. CDR3 DNA: TGTGCCAGCACTAAGGACAGGGGCGCTGAAGCTTTCTTT. This sequence encodes CASTKDRGAEAFF.

This clone has only a few counts. J is TRBJ2-6 and V is TRBV6-1; D is uncertain. This CDR3 comprises 13 residues. Germline assignment: CDR1 MNHNS and CDR2 SASEGT. Between the trimmed V and J ends, which lost 8 bases and 0 bases, there was a span of 5 bases. This chain's CDR3 is CASLFSGANVLTF. The CDR3 DNA reads TGTGCCAGCCTTTTCTCTGGGGCCAACGTCCTGACTTTC.

This chain links TRBV5-8 with TRBJ2-6; D gene unclear. V shed 1 base and J shed 3 bases, with 5 bases lying between them. Looked up from germline, CDR1 is SGHTS and CDR2 is YDEGEE. The CDR3 spans 14 residues. The CDR3 region is CASSLQFGANVLTF. In nucleotides, the CDR3 is TGTGCCAGCAGCTTGCAGTTTGGGGCCAACGTCCTGACTTTC.